This is a list of T cell receptor beta chains from one sample in a study of technical replicates of blood from four donors. Only in-frame clones appear in the TCRdb table, and some are missing; sequencing was by immunoSEQ multiplex PCR. The data show 100,000 or so clones, with around 96% seen just once and 0.3% to 0.45% held by the top ten. The material sequenced was T cells isolated from PBMCs. The receptors here all came from a human donor in good health. Both conserved end residues are part of each CDR3. A D gene is named only where the DNA matches it firmly. The size of a clone is reported for some rows only, either as once, few or many, or as a class for expanded clones.

>TRBJ2-5|TRBV6-1|TRBD2|.
CATSRAGGQETQYF
TGTGCCACCAGTAGAGCGGGAGGCCAAGAGACCCAGTACTTC
>TRBJ1-1|TRBV19|.|.
CASSIRYDTEAFF
TGTGCCAGTAGTATTCGGTACGACACTGAAGCTTTCTTT
>TRBJ2-1|TRBV5-1|TRBD2|.
CASSLERGSVNEQFF
TGCGCCAGCAGCTTGGAGCGGGGATCCGTCAATGAGCAGTTCTTC
>TRBJ2-1|TRBV7-9|TRBD2|once
CASSRTTLGIAGYYNEQFF
TGTGCCAGCAGTCGTACAACTTTGGGGATAGCGGGCTACTACAATGAGCAGTTCTTC
>TRBJ1-1|TRBV11-3|TRBD1|.
CASSAGLQGMGEAFF
TGTGCCAGCAGCGCCGGCCTACAGGGGATGGGTGAAGCTTTCTTT
>TRBJ2-7|TRBV7-9|TRBD2|.
CASSLSSGRQTYEQYF
TGTGCCAGCAGCTTATCTAGCGGGAGACAGACCTACGAGCAGTACTTC
>TRBJ2-3|TRBV7-2|.|.
CASSLERRRGTDTQYF
TGTGCCAGCAGCTTGGAACGGAGAAGGGGGACAGATACGCAGTATTTT
>TRBJ1-4|TRBV7-8|.|.
CASSLGHDRWGKMGGSAEKLFF
TGTGCCAGCAGCTTGGGGCATGATAGATGGGGAAAGATGGGGGGGAGTGCTGAAAAACTGTTTTTT
>TRBJ2-3|TRBV28|.|.
CASSLGAFPTRHF
TGTGCCAGCAGTTTAGGGGCGTTTCCCACCAGACATTTT
>TRBJ1-1|TRBV10-3|.|once
CAIGTGMNTEAFF
TGTGCCATCGGAACAGGGATGAACACTGAAGCTTTCTTT
>TRBJ2-1|TRBV7-8|.|.
CASSLRGTDHYYNEQFF
TGTGCCAGCAGCTTACGGGGGACGGATCATTACTACAATGAGCAGTTCTTC
>TRBJ2-2|TRBV6-5|.|.
CASSYISGTGELFF
TGTGCCAGCAGTTACATATCGGGAACCGGGGAGCTGTTTTTT
>TRBJ2-1|TRBV7-2|TRBD2|.
CASSRHGTSGEQFF
TGTGCCAGCAGCAGACACGGGACTAGCGGCGAGCAGTTCTTC
>TRBJ2-3|TRBV10-3|TRBD2|.
CAISESGGSLSTDTQYF
TGTGCCATCAGTGAGTCGGGGGGGAGTCTAAGCACAGATACGCAGTATTTT
>TRBJ2-7|TRBV27|TRBD2|.
CASSPLRTSGRRNEQYF
TGTGCCAGCAGCCCCCTGAGGACTAGCGGGAGGAGAAACGAGCAGTACTTC
>TRBJ2-2|TRBV7-9|.|.
CASSLQGSTGELFF
TGTGCCAGCAGCTTACAGGGTAGCACCGGGGAGCTGTTTTTT
>TRBJ1-5|TRBV7-8|TRBD1|.
CASSPRQGNQPQHF
TGTGCCAGCAGCCCCCGACAGGGGAATCAGCCCCAGCATTTT
>TRBJ2-7|TRBV11-2|TRBD2|.
CASSYTSGTNRARYEQYF
TGTGCCAGCAGCTACACTAGCGGGACCAATCGGGCCAGGTACGAGCAGTACTTC
>TRBJ2-2|TRBV2|.|.
CASTSGRGTGELFF
TGTGCCAGCACATCGGGCAGAGGGACCGGGGAGCTGTTTTTT
>TRBJ2-7|TRBV6-1|TRBD2|.
CASRGTSGSIEQYF
TGTGCCAGCAGGGGGACTAGCGGGAGCATCGAGCAGTACTTC
>TRBJ2-1|TRBV5-4|TRBD2|.
CASSVGTSGRDYNEQFF
TGTGCCAGCAGCGTAGGGACTAGCGGGAGGGACTACAATGAGCAGTTCTTC
>TRBJ2-1|TRBV5-6|TRBD2|.
CASSPGTSVFGSSYNEQFF
TGTGCCAGCAGCCCGGGGACTAGCGTCTTTGGGAGCTCCTACAATGAGCAGTTCTTC
>TRBJ2-2|TRBV27|TRBD1|.
CASSFYGTANTGELFF
TGTGCCAGCAGTTTTTACGGGACAGCGAACACCGGGGAGCTGTTTTTT
>TRBJ1-1|TRBV4-3|.|once
CASSQGAVSTEAFF
TGCGCCAGCAGCCAAGGCGCGGTGAGCACTGAAGCTTTCTTT
>TRBJ1-1|TRBV5-1|TRBD1|.
CASSFDRVGNTEAFF
TGCGCCAGCAGCTTTGACAGGGTTGGTAACACTGAAGCTTTCTTT
>TRBJ2-5|TRBV7-2|TRBD1|.
CASSLGDRGGETQYF
TGTGCCAGCAGCTTAGGGGACAGGGGTGGGGAGACCCAGTACTTC
>TRBJ1-4|TRBV27|TRBD1|.
CASSSGTGLNEKLFF
TGTGCCAGCAGTTCGGGGACAGGGTTAAATGAAAAACTGTTTTTT
>TRBJ2-5|TRBV7-2|.|.
CASSLGGQPQETQYF
TGTGCCAGCAGCTTGGGGGGACAGCCCCAAGAGACCCAGTACTTC
>TRBJ1-1|TRBV7-9|.|few
CASSWGDTEAFF
TGTGCCAGCAGCTGGGGGGACACTGAAGCTTTCTTT
>TRBJ1-2|TRBV9|.|.
CASSVVEGTLYGYTF
TGTGCCAGCAGCGTAGTGGAGGGGACCCTCTATGGCTACACCTTC
>TRBJ2-3|TRBV30|.|.
CAWRVGIGGTDTQYF
TGTGCCTGGAGGGTGGGGATCGGGGGCACAGATACGCAGTATTTT
>TRBJ2-7|TRBV5-6|.|once
CASINGLTTSYEQYF
TGTGCCAGCATCAATGGACTAACAACCTCCTACGAGCAGTACTTC
>TRBJ2-7|TRBV7-9|.|.
CASSHSGALYYEQYF
TGTGCCAGCAGCCACAGCGGTGCACTCTACTACGAGCAGTACTTC
>TRBJ2-2|TRBV5-1|.|.
CASSLAPEAGELFF
TGCGCCAGCAGCTTGGCCCCGGAGGCCGGGGAGCTGTTTTTT
>TRBJ1-2|TRBV7-9|.|once
CASNDLDGRFYGYTF
TGTGCCAGCAACGACCTGGACGGGAGATTCTATGGCTACACCTTC
>TRBJ1-1|TRBV5-6|.|.
CASSWTVNTEAFF
TGTGCCAGCAGCTGGACAGTGAACACTGAAGCTTTCTTT
>TRBJ2-7|TRBV28|TRBD2|.
CATGGGREVYEQYF
TGTGCGACGGGTGGCGGGAGGGAAGTTTACGAGCAGTACTTC
>TRBJ2-7|TRBV4-1|TRBD2|.
CASSQVVWREVSSYEQYF
TGCGCCAGCAGCCAAGTAGTCTGGCGGGAGGTATCTTCCTACGAGCAGTACTTC
>TRBJ2-7|TRBV7-2|TRBD2|.
CASSLGAGAGEQYF
TGTGCCAGCAGCTTAGGAGCGGGAGCGGGGGAGCAGTACTTC
>TRBJ2-1|TRBV7-7|.|.
CASSLEEYNEQFF
TGTGCTAGCAGCTTAGAGGAGTACAATGAGCAGTTCTTC
>TRBJ1-5|TRBV19|TRBD1|.
CASSTGGYQPQHF
TGTGCCAGTAGTACAGGGGGTTATCAGCCCCAGCATTTT
>TRBJ2-7|TRBV30|.|.
CAWKNNLYEQYF
TGTGCCTGGAAAAACAATCTCTACGAGCAGTACTTC
>TRBJ1-5|TRBV7-8|TRBD1|.
CASSLRGNRGVGNQPQHF
TGTGCCAGCAGCTTAAGGGGGAACAGGGGAGTTGGCAATCAGCCCCAGCATTTT
>TRBJ1-5|TRBV15|.|.
CATSRDRNQPQHF
TGTGCCACCAGCAGAGATCGGAATCAGCCCCAGCATTTT
>TRBJ2-1|TRBV7-3|.|.
CASSLWGESSYNEQFF
TGTGCCAGCAGCTTATGGGGGGAAAGCTCCTACAATGAGCAGTTCTTC
>TRBJ2-7|TRBV30|TRBD1|.
CAWSSGGTGAYEQYF
TGTGCCTGGAGTTCAGGCGGGACAGGGGCCTACGAGCAGTACTTC
>TRBJ2-1|TRBV10-3|.|once
CAIRGSMANEQFF
TGTGCCATCAGGGGGAGCATGGCGAATGAGCAGTTCTTC
>TRBJ2-1|TRBV5-1|.|.
CASSLEVGRSSYNEQFF
TGCGCCAGCAGCTTGGAGGTGGGGAGGTCTTCCTACAATGAGCAGTTCTTC